The 26 T cell receptor beta chains given below trace back to one sample, sequenced in a study of graft-versus-host responses after intestinal transplantation. TCRdb's table, derived via immunoSEQ multiplex PCR, lists solely in-frame clones and lacks some. Of about 94,000 clones listed, about 91% are singletons. Their specific antigens are unknown. Sequencing was performed on unstimulated CD8+ T cells sorted from spleen or lymph node cells, taken before intestinal transplant. These receptor sequences come from a human donor who received an intestinal transplant.

The chain employs TRBV10-1 and TRBJ1-1; D might be TRBD1 (6 bases). The CDR3 is made up of 13 amino acids. V was cut by 3 bases and J by 4 bases, with 9 bases left in between. Germline CDR1 and CDR2: WNHNN and SYGVQD (reference sequence). The CDR3 loop is CASSDLQGTEAFF. The CDR3, as DNA: TGCGCCAGCAGTGACTTACAGGGCACTGAAGCTTTCTTT.

The J gene is TRBJ1-1, the V gene TRBV27; D gene ambiguous. CDR3 length: 13 amino acids. Per germline, CDR1 MNHEY and CDR2 SMNVEV (reference sequence). V lost 2 bases and J 1 base, leaving 5 bases between the germline ends. In DNA form, the CDR3 reads TGTGCCAGCAGTTTACGGTGGAACACTGAAGCTTTCTTT. Amino acid sequence: CASSLRWNTEAFF.

This clone has a handful of counts. This CDR3 is also generated by other DNA sequences in the sample. The rearrangement links TRBV6-1 to TRBJ2-7; 7 bases are a match to TRBD1. Trimming removed 1 base from V and 3 bases from J; junction bases left unmatched: 6. CDR3 length: 15 amino acids. Germline values: CDR1 MNHNS, CDR2 SASEGT. DNA for the CDR3: TGTGCCAGCAGTGAAGTTGGGGGACAGCTCTACGAGCAGTACTTC. Translated: CASSEVGGQLYEQYF.

The chain uses TRBV25-1 and TRBJ2-7; 14 bases line up with TRBD2. The CDR3 totals 16 residues. Trimming removed 2 bases from V and 3 bases from J; junction bases left unmatched: 3. Germline V gene lookup returns CDR1 MGHDK and CDR2 SYGVNS. The CDR3 DNA sequence: TGTGCCAGCAGTGAAGGACTAGCGGGAGGTCTCTACGAGCAGTACTTC. Translating it yields CASSEGLAGGLYEQYF.

The rearrangement links TRBV7-9 to TRBJ1-2; the D gene is possibly TRBD1 (5 bases). This CDR3 is built from 15 residues. From germline, CDR1 is SEHNR and CDR2 FQNEAQ (reference sequence). Trimming took off 4 bases at V and 4 bases at J, with 16 bases between the two ends. Written as DNA, the CDR3 is TGTGCCAGCAGCTCACCGTCAGGGAATCTCTATGGCTACACCTTC. This encodes CASSSPSGNLYGYTF.

The V call is TRBV28, the J call TRBJ2-7, with TRBD1 matching over 9 bases. Trimming took 3 bases from V and 1 from J; bases not matched to a gene: 13. Germline V gene lookup returns CDR1 MDHEN and CDR2 SYDVKM. The CDR3 covers 18 residues. CDR3 protein: CASSLEGTGLGTSYEQYF. As DNA, the CDR3 is TGTGCCAGCAGTTTGGAGGGGACAGGGTTAGGGACATCCTACGAGCAGTACTTC.

This chain connects TRBV7-9 to TRBJ1-2; tentatively, D is TRBD1 (5 bases). The V end was cut by 4 bases, the J end by 1 base, with 13 bases between. Germline V gene lookup returns CDR1 SEHNR and CDR2 FQNEAQ (reference sequence). The CDR3 contains 15 residues. The CDR3 nucleotides are TGTGCCAGCAGCTCTACAGGTTTCCATAACTATGGCTACACCTTC. Residues: CASSSTGFHNYGYTF.

The rearrangement links TRBV9 to TRBJ2-3, with TRBD2 identical over 10 bases. This CDR3 has 15 residues. The V and J ends lost 2 bases and 3 bases, in that order; junction bases with no gene match: 3. Germline assignment: CDR1 SGDLS and CDR2 YYNGEE. The CDR3: CASSVSGGFTDTQYF. As DNA, the CDR3 is TGTGCCAGCAGCGTTAGCGGGGGGTTTACAGATACGCAGTATTTT. Drawing the rest from reference TRBV9 and TRBJ2-3, the complete variable domain is DSGVTQTPKHLITATGQRVTLRCSPRSGDLSVYWYQQSLDQGLQFLIQYYNGEERAKGNILERFSAQQFPDLHSELNLSSLELGDSALYFCASSVSGGFTDTQYFGPGTRLTVL.

This clone was seen once. The chain combines TRBV6-5 with TRBJ1-1, with 9 bases fitting TRBD1. CDR1 is MNHEY and CDR2 is SVGAGI in the germline V gene. V was pared by 0 bases and J by 4 bases, with 3 bases of the junction left unmatched. The CDR3 loop spans 15 amino acids. CDR3 amino acids: CASSYSGQGSTEAFF. In nucleotides, the CDR3 is TGTGCCAGCAGTTACTCGGGACAGGGCAGCACTGAAGCTTTCTTT.

In this sample, this clone turned up once. This chain links TRBV7-9 with TRBJ2-3, with 8 bases matching TRBD2. V lost 1 base, J lost 4 bases, and 13 bases stayed unmatched. CDR1 and CDR2 from the germline V gene are SEHNR and FQNEAQ (reference sequence). This CDR3 is built from 18 residues. The CDR3 sequence: CASSLVPGLDLDADTQYF. The CDR3 DNA reads as TGTGCCAGCAGCTTAGTCCCGGGACTAGATTTGGATGCAGATACGCAGTATTTT.

The chain joins TRBV5-1 to TRBJ2-7; a possible D gene is TRBD2 (7 bases). This CDR3 has 15 residues. Germline V CDR1 and CDR2: SGHRS, YFSETQ. Trimming took 0 bases from V and 6 from J, leaving 16 bases between them. Here the CDR3 reads CASSLVGGQFAEQYF. CDR3 sequence (DNA): TGCGCCAGCAGCTTGGTGGGGGGGCAGTTTGCCGAGCAGTACTTC.

This rearrangement joins TRBV11-2 to TRBJ1-2; D is unclear. Trimming removed 7 bases from V and 4 bases from J, with 7 bases in between. Germline V lookup: CDR1 SGHAT, CDR2 FQNNGV. The CDR3 contains 11 residues. The CDR3, as DNA: TGTGCCAGCATCCTAACCTATGGCTACACCTTC. This translates into CASILTYGYTF.

This rearrangement joins TRBV28 to TRBJ2-5, with 7 nucleotides matching TRBD1. V dropped 10 bases and J dropped 1; count of bases not matched to a gene: 9. This CDR3 comprises 14 residues. Per germline, CDR1 MDHEN and CDR2 SYDVKM. Here the CDR3 DNA reads TGTGCCACCGCCGGGACAGCCTTCCAAGAGACCCAGTACTTC. Protein: CATAGTAFQETQYF. Variable domain in full (rest from reference TRBV28 and TRBJ2-5): DVKVTQSSRYLVKRTGEKVFLECVQDMDHENMFWYRQDPGLGLRLIYFSYDVKMKEKGDIPEGYSVSREKKERFSLILESASTNQTSMYLCATAGTAFQETQYFGPGTRLLVL.

The chain has TRBV9 and TRBJ1-1; maybe TRBD1 (5 bases). The germline V gene has CDR1 SGDLS and CDR2 YYNGEE. The CDR3 sequence is 17 residues long. Trimming removed 4 bases from V and 0 bases from J, with 19 bases in between. The chain's CDR3 is CASSITAGRGMNTEAFF. The CDR3, as DNA: TGTGCCAGCAGCATAACCGCAGGACGGGGGATGAACACTGAAGCTTTCTTT.

A single count supports this clone. The rearrangement joins TRBV2 to TRBJ1-2; unclear D gene. This CDR3 contains 16 residues. Germline loops: CDR1 SNHLY, CDR2 FYNNEI. Trimming stripped 4 bases from V and 1 base from J, with 16 bases between. This CDR3 is CASSGGGNLFNYGYTF. The CDR3 DNA sequence: TGTGCCAGCAGTGGCGGAGGGAACTTATTTAACTATGGCTACACCTTC.

The chain is built from TRBV5-4 and TRBJ2-1, with 9 bases aligning to TRBD1. With V trimmed by 4 bases and J by 9 bases, 23 bases remained unmatched. CDR1 and CDR2 from the germline V gene are SGHNT and YYREEE (reference sequence). The CDR3 is 19 residues long. CDR3 DNA: TGTGCCAGCAGCCCATTCGAAGTGGGGGGACAGGGCGTGGAGGGTGAGCAGTTCTTC. This encodes CASSPFEVGGQGVEGEQFF.

This rearrangement joins TRBV7-9 to TRBJ2-1; D remains unclear. Germline CDR1 and CDR2: SEHNR and FQNEAQ (reference sequence). Trimming removed 5 bases at V and 14 bases at J, with 16 bases between. This CDR3 has 12 residues. Here the CDR3 DNA reads TGTGCCAGCAGCGCTACTTACGTTTTGGAGTTCTTC. Translation gives CASSATYVLEFF. The variable domain in full, with the rest retrieved from reference TRBV7-9 and TRBJ2-1, is DTGVSQNPRHKITKRGQNVTFRCDPISEHNRLYWYRQTLGQGPEFLTYFQNEAQLEKSRLLSDRFSAERPKGSFSTLEIQRTEQGDSAMYLCASSATYVLEFFGPGTRLTVL.

This chain connects TRBV28 to TRBJ1-4, with D possibly being TRBD1 (5 bases). The CDR3 contains 13 residues. V lost 8 bases to trimming and J lost 8 bases, with 15 bases between them. In germline, CDR1 is MDHEN, CDR2 SYDVKM. As DNA, the CDR3 is TGTGCCAGCGGGCCTTCAGGGTGGGAAAAACTGTTTTTT. This encodes CASGPSGWEKLFF.

This sequence joins TRBV15 and TRBJ1-1; TRBD1 is a possible D gene (5 bases). The V gene lost 3 bases and the J gene lost 7 bases, with 15 bases spanning the gap. The CDR3 spans 14 residues. Germline CDR1 LNHNV, CDR2 YYDKDF (reference sequence). CDR3 residues: CATSSGQIIIEAFF. The CDR3 nucleotides are TGTGCCACCAGCAGTGGACAAATTATCATTGAAGCTTTCTTT.

The chain links TRBV7-9 to TRBJ1-2; D ambiguous. CDR1 and CDR2 from the germline V gene are SEHNR and FQNEAQ (reference sequence). The CDR3 runs to 12 residues. With 5 bases removed from V and 5 bases from J, the gap between germline ends came to 9 bases. Here the CDR3 reads CASSTGQYGYTF. CDR3 coding DNA: TGTGCCAGCAGCACGGGTCAATATGGCTACACCTTC. Full variable domain (missing parts from reference TRBV7-9 and TRBJ1-2): DTGVSQNPRHKITKRGQNVTFRCDPISEHNRLYWYRQTLGQGPEFLTYFQNEAQLEKSRLLSDRFSAERPKGSFSTLEIQRTEQGDSAMYLCASSTGQYGYTFGSGTRLTVV.

This chain uses TRBV27 with TRBJ1-5; D is undetermined. This CDR3 region has 9 residues. Trimming removed 11 bases at V and 7 bases at J, with 6 bases between. The germline V gene has CDR1 MNHEY and CDR2 SMNVEV (reference sequence). This CDR3 reads CASGQPQHF. The DNA of the CDR3 is TGTGCCTCGGGGCAGCCCCAGCATTTT.

The genes are TRBV7-9 and TRBJ2-7; TRBD1 aligns across 9 bases. Germline CDR1 SEHNR, CDR2 FQNEAQ (reference sequence). J was trimmed by 4 bases and V by 3 bases; bases with no gene match: 7. The CDR3 sequence is 15 residues long. The CDR3 spells CASSLGTGLFYEQYF. DNA of the CDR3: TGTGCCAGCAGCTTGGGGACAGGGTTATTTTACGAGCAGTACTTC.

As to this clone: One end of the junction does not line up with germline, which may come from a read error. The chain is built from TRBV5-1 and TRBJ2-1, with D possibly matching TRBD2 (6 bases). The CDR3 contains 13 residues. Germline V gene data show CDR1 as SGHRS and CDR2 as YFSETQ. The CDR3 here is CASSKDYHNGQFF. In nucleotides, the CDR3 is TGCGCCAGCAGCAAGGACTACCACAATGGGCAGTTCTTC.

On this clone itself: In the same sample, other DNA sequences code for this CDR3. This rearrangement joins TRBV27 to TRBJ1-5; no definite D call. CDR3 length equals 13 residues. Trimming took off 0 bases at V and 4 bases at J, with 4 bases between the two ends. CDR1 is MNHEY, CDR2 SMNVEV, per germline (reference sequence). CDR3 residues: CASSLSSNQPQHF. In DNA, the CDR3 is TGTGCCAGCAGTTTATCGTCTAATCAGCCCCAGCATTTT.

The chain is built from TRBV9 and TRBJ2-1, with a weak D call TRBD1 (6 bases). CDR3 size: 14 residues. The V and J ends lost 2 bases and 6 bases respectively, with 12 bases between them. Germline CDR1 reads SGDLS; CDR2 reads YYNGEE. The CDR3 DNA is TGTGCCAGCAGCGTCAGGGGCAATCCCAATGAGCAGTTCTTC. The encoded protein is CASSVRGNPNEQFF. The full variable domain, completed using reference TRBV9 and TRBJ2-1, is DSGVTQTPKHLITATGQRVTLRCSPRSGDLSVYWYQQSLDQGLQFLIQYYNGEERAKGNILERFSAQQFPDLHSELNLSSLELGDSALYFCASSVRGNPNEQFFGPGTRLTVL.

V is TRBV15 and J is TRBJ1-5; possible D gene TRBD1, 5 bases. CDR3 length: 18 amino acids. Germline loops: CDR1 LNHNV, CDR2 YYDKDF (reference sequence). V shed 0 bases and J shed 4 bases, with 19 bases lying between them. Here the CDR3 reads CATSRDQPRAEGNQPQHF. The CDR3 coding sequence is TGTGCCACCAGCAGAGATCAGCCCAGGGCAGAAGGTAATCAGCCCCAGCATTTT.